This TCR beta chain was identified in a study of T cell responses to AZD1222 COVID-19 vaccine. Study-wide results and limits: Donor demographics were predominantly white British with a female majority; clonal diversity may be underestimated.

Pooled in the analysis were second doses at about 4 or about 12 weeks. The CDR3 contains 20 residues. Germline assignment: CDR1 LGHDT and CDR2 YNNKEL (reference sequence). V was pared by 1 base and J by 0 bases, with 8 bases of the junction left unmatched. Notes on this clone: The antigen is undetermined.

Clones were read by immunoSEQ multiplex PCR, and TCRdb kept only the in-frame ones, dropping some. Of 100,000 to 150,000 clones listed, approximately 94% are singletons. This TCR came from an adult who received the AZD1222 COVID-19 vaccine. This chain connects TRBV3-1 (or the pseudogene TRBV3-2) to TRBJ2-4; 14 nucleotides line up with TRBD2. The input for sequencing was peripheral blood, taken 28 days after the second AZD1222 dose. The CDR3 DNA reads TGTGCCAGCAGCCAAGGGGCCGGGACTAGCGGGGGACTAGCCAAAAACATTCAGTACTTC. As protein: CASSQGAGTSGGLAKNIQYF.